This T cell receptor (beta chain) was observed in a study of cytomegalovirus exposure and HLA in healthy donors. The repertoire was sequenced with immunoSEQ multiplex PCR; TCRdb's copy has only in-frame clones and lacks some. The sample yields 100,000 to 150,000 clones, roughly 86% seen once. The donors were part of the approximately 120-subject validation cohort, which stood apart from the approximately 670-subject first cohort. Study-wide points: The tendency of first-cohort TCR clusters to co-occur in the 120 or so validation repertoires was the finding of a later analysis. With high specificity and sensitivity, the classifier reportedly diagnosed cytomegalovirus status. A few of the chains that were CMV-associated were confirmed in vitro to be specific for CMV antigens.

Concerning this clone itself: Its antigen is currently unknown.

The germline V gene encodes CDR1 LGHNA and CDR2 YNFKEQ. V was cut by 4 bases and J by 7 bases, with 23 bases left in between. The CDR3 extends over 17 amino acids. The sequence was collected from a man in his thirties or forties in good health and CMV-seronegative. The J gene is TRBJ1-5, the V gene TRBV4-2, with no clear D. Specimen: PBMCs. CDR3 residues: CASSPGPGTPEVQPQHF. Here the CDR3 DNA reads TGTGCCAGCAGCCCTGGTCCCGGAACCCCCGAGGTCCAGCCCCAGCATTTT.